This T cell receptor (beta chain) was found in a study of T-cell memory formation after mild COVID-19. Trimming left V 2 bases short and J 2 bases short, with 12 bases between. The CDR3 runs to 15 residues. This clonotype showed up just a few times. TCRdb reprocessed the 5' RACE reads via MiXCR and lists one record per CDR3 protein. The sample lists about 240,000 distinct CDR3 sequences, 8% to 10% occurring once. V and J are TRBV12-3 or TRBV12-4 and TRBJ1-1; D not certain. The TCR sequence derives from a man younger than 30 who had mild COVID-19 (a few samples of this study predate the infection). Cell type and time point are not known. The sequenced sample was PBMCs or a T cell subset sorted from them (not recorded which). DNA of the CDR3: TGTGCCAGCAGTTTAACCCACCCCGTAAACACTGAAGCTTTCTTT. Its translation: CASSLTHPVNTEAFF.